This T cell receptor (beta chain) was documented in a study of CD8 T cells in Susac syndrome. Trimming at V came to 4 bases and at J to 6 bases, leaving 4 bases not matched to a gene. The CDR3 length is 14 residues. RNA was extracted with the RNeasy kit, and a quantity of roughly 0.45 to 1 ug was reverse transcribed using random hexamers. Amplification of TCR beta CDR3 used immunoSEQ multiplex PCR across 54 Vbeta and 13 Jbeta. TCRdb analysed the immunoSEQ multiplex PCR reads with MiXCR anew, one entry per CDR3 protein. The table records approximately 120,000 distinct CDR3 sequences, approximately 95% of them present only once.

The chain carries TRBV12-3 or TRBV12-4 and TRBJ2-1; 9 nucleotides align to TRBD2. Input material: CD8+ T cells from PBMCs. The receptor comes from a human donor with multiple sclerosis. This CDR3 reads CASSSLAGINEQFF. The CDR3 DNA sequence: TGTGCCAGCAGTTCACTAGCGGGCATCAATGAGCAGTTCTTC.